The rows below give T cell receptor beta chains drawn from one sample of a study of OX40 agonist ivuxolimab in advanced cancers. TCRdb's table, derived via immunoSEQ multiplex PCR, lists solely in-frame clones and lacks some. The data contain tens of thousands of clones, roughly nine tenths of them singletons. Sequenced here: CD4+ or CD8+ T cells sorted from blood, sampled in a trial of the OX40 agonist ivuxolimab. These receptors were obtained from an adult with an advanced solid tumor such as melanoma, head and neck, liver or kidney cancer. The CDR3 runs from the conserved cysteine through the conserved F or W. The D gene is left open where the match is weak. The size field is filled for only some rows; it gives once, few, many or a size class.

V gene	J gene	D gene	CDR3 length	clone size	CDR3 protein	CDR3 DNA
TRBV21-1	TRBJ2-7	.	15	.	CASSTRTQNSYEQYF	TGTGCCAGCAGCACCCGAACCCAAAATTCCTACGAGCAGTACTTC
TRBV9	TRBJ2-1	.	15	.	CASSQGGGGYNEQFF	TGTGCCAGCAGCCAAGGGGGCGGGGGGTACAATGAGCAGTTCTTC
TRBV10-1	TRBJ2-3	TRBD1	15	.	CASSQTGNPTDTQYF	TGCGCCAGCAGCCAGACAGGGAATCCCACAGATACGCAGTATTTT
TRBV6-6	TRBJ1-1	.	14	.	CASSRAGDEVEAFF	TGTGCCAGCAGTCGCGCAGGGGACGAGGTTGAAGCTTTCTTT
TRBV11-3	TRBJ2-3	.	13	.	CASSLGVRYTQYF	TGTGCCAGCAGCTTAGGGGTTCGGTATACGCAGTATTTT
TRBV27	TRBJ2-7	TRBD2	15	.	CASSPGTSGSYEQYF	TGTGCCAGCAGCCCGGGCACTAGCGGGTCCTACGAGCAGTACTTC
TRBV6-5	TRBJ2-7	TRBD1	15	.	CASSYWTGTVYEQYF	TGTGCCAGCAGTTACTGGACCGGGACAGTTTACGAGCAGTACTTC
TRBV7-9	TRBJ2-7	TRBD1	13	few	CASSFGTGREQYF	TGTGCCAGCAGCTTCGGGACAGGGCGTGAGCAGTACTTC
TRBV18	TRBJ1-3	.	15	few	CASSPNQLSGNTIYF	TGTGCCAGCTCACCGAATCAGCTCTCTGGAAACACCATATATTTT
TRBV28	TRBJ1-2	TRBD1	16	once	CASSFVIRGGSWGYTF	TGTGCCAGCAGTTTTGTGATTAGAGGGGGCTCTTGGGGCTACACCTTC
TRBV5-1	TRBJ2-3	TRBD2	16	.	CASSLGVSGKGDTQYF	TGCGCCAGCAGCTTGGGTGTTAGCGGGAAAGGGGATACGCAGTATTTT
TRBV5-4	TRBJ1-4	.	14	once	CASSLGVRNEKLFF	TGTGCCAGCAGCTTGGGAGTGAGGAATGAAAAACTGTTTTTT
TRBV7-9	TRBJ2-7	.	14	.	CASSPGRGLYEQYF	TGTGCCAGCAGCCCAGGACGAGGACTTTACGAGCAGTACTTC
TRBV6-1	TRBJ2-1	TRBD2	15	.	CASSEWRLADNEQFF	TGTGCCAGCAGTGAGTGGAGACTAGCGGACAATGAGCAGTTCTTC
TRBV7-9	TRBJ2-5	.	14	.	CASSLGLEVETQYF	TGTGCCAGCAGCTTAGGACTAGAGGTGGAGACCCAGTACTTC
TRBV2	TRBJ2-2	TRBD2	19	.	CASSPLWGLAGGNTGELFF	TGTGCCAGCAGTCCTTTATGGGGACTAGCAGGAGGGAACACCGGGGAGCTGTTTTTT
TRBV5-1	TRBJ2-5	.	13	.	CASSLGVGETQYF	TGCGCCAGCAGCTTGGGTGTGGGGGAGACCCAGTACTTC
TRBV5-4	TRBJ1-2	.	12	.	CASSLGDNGYTF	TGTGCCAGCAGCTTAGGGGATAATGGCTACACCTTC
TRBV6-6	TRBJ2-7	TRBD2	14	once	CASNIREEAYEQYF	TGTGCCAGCAATATCCGGGAGGAGGCCTACGAGCAGTACTTC
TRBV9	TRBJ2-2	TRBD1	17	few	CASSVTRDRANTGELFF	TGTGCCAGCAGCGTGACCCGGGACAGAGCGAACACCGGGGAGCTGTTTTTT
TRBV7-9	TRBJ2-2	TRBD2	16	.	CASEKREGGDTGELFF	TGTGCCAGTGAAAAGCGGGAGGGCGGGGACACCGGGGAGCTGTTTTTT
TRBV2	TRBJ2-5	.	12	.	CASRRLDETQYF	TGTGCCAGCAGACGACTAGATGAGACCCAGTACTTC
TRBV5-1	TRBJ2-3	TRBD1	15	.	CASRPTGGTADTQYF	TGCGCCAGCAGACCAACAGGGGGCACTGCAGATACGCAGTATTTT
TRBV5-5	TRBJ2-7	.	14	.	CASSLTEQTYEQYF	TGTGCCAGCAGCTTGACAGAACAGACTTACGAGCAGTACTTC
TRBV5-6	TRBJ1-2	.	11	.	CASSGNYGYTF	TGTGCCAGCAGCGGCAACTATGGCTACACCTTC
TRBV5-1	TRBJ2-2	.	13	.	CASSLGVTGELFF	TGCGCCAGCAGCTTGGGTGTCACCGGGGAGCTGTTTTTT
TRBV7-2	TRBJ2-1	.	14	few	CASSSLWGRSEQFF	TGTGCCAGCAGCTCCCTGTGGGGGAGAAGTGAGCAGTTCTTC
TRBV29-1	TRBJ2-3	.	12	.	CSSSRGTDTQYF	TGCAGCTCTAGCCGGGGCACAGATACGCAGTATTTT
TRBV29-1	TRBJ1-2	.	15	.	CSARRPQEGNYGYTF	TGCAGCGCCCGAAGGCCCCAGGAGGGTAACTATGGCTACACCTTC
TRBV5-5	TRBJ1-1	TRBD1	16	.	CASSLWGQGTGTEAFF	TGTGCCAGCAGCTTGTGGGGACAGGGTACCGGCACTGAAGCTTTCTTT
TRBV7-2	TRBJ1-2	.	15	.	CASSSSTWTLYGYTF	TGTGCCAGCAGCTCTAGTACATGGACACTCTATGGCTACACCTTC
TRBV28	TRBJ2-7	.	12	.	CASGAGWNEQYF	TGTGCCAGCGGGGCAGGTTGGAACGAGCAGTACTTC
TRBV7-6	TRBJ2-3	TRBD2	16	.	CASSPSGTRPTDTQYF	TGTGCCAGCAGCCCGTCCGGGACTAGGCCCACAGATACGCAGTATTTT
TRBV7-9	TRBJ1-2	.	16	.	CASSSHEYDLDYGYTF	TGTGCCAGCAGCTCTCATGAATACGATCTGGACTATGGCTACACCTTC
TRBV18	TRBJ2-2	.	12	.	CASSVASRELFF	TGTGCCAGCTCTGTCGCATCCAGGGAGCTGTTTTTT
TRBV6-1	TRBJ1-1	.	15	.	CASSELRGGYTEAFF	TGTGCCAGCAGTGAACTAAGGGGTGGGTACACTGAAGCTTTCTTT
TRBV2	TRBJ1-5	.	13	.	CASSRDLNQPQHF	TGTGCCAGCAGCAGGGACCTCAATCAGCCCCAGCATTTT